This passage covers 20 T cell receptor beta chains from one sample sequenced in a study of blood T cell repertoires in COVID-19. Some clones are missing from TCRdb's copy, which holds only in-frame ones; the method was immunoSEQ multiplex PCR. The sample contains 120,000 or so clones, 76% of which appear only once. The sample consisted of peripheral blood. Receptors originate from a woman of 80 years or more with acute or convalescent COVID-19.

Notes on this clone: Without the conserved terminal phenylalanine or tryptophan, this CDR3 likely stems from a read error. No DNA is shown, since the ends of the CDR3 on it are uncertain; the CDR3 is the one TCRdb lists. This rearrangement joins TRBV20-1 to TRBJ1-6; TRBD1, the table's D call, was not compared with the DNA. The CDR3 is 11 amino acids long, termini counted. CDR1 is DFQATT, CDR2 SNEGSKA, per germline (reference sequence). CDR3 in amino acids: CSARGGDRQGM.

The rearrangement uses TRBV11-2 and TRBJ1-3; 8 bases fit TRBD1. The CDR3 length is 15 residues. V was pared by 5 bases and J by 0 bases, with 3 bases of the junction left unmatched. Germline CDR1 and CDR2: SGHAT and FQNNGV. The CDR3 nucleotides are TGTGCCAGCAGCCGTGGGACAGGCTCTGGAAACACCATATATTTT. Its translation: CASSRGTGSGNTIYF.

V gene TRBV18 combines with J gene TRBJ2-7; 10 nucleotides align to TRBD2. In germline, CDR1 is KGHSH, CDR2 LQKENI. V shed 2 bases, J shed 2 bases, and the junction held 6 bases outside the gene matches. The CDR3 length is 16 residues. The CDR3 region has the DNA TGTGCCAGCTCACCAACTAGCGGGACGGTCCCCTACGAGCAGTACTTC. This sequence encodes CASSPTSGTVPYEQYF.

The chain uses TRBV19 and TRBJ2-3; D might be TRBD2 (6 bases). Germline CDR1 and CDR2: LNHDA and SQIVND (reference sequence). The CDR3 has 16 residues. Trimming cost V 3 bases and J 4 bases, with 17 bases left between them. The CDR3 protein is CASSMAEKIAADTQYF. As DNA, the CDR3 is TGTGCCAGTAGTATGGCGGAAAAAATAGCGGCAGATACGCAGTATTTT.

The chain employs TRBV12-3 or TRBV12-4 and TRBJ1-2; TRBD1 aligns across 9 bases. The V and J ends lost 5 bases and 8 bases, in that order; junction bases with no gene match: 6. This CDR3 has 13 residues. CDR3 bases: TGTGCCAGCAGTACGGGACAGGGAATAGGCTACACCTTC. The encoded protein is CASSTGQGIGYTF.

This clone came up once. CDR3 region: CATSRDSVVGELFF. CDR3 DNA sequence: TGTGCCACCAGCAGAGATTCTGTTGTCGGGGAGCTGTTTTTT. This sequence joins TRBV15 and TRBJ2-2; no definite D call. CDR1 is LNHNV, CDR2 YYDKDF, per germline (reference sequence). This CDR3 is 14 amino acids long. V lost 0 bases and J lost 7, with 9 bases in between.

This chain uses TRBV6-5 with TRBJ2-4; 8 bases fit TRBD2. With 8 bases clipped from V and 0 bases from J, the junction kept 6 bases outside the gene matches. This CDR3 has 15 residues. CDR1 and CDR2 from the germline V gene are MNHEY and SVGAGI. DNA for the CDR3: TGTGCCAGCCGTCCGGGGGGGGGAGCCAAAAACATTCAGTACTTC. It encodes CASRPGGGAKNIQYF.

This clone appeared a few times. The V call is TRBV5-1, the J call TRBJ1-1; 9 bases agree with TRBD1. J was trimmed by 5 bases and V by 4 bases; bases with no gene match: 3. The length of the CDR3 is 13 residues. Germline loops: CDR1 SGHRS, CDR2 YFSETQ. CDR3 nucleotide sequence: TGCGCCAGCAGCATGACAGGGGGAACTGAAGCTTTCTTT. Residues: CASSMTGGTEAFF.

This sequence joins TRBV27 and TRBJ1-1; weak D call: TRBD1 (5 bases). CDR1 is MNHEY and CDR2 is SMNVEV in the germline V gene (reference sequence). Between the trimmed V and J ends, which lost 10 bases and 0 bases, there was a span of 18 bases. This CDR3 contains 15 residues. CDR3 loop: CATQPVGQVNTEAFF. The CDR3 DNA is TGTGCCACGCAGCCCGTGGGGCAGGTGAACACTGAAGCTTTCTTT.

The rearrangement uses TRBV6-2 or TRBV6-3 and TRBJ2-7; TRBD1 agrees at 7 bases. The CDR3 is made up of 12 amino acids. The V segment lost 5 bases and the J segment 7 bases; nucleotides outside the gene matches: 5. Germline CDR1 and CDR2: MNHEY and SVGEGT. The CDR3 sequence is CASSQQGREQYF. The CDR3 nucleotides read TGTGCCAGCAGTCAACAGGGGCGGGAGCAGTACTTC.

V and J are TRBV4-1 and TRBJ1-3; D not certain. The CDR3 loop spans 14 amino acids. CDR1 is MGHRA, CDR2 YSYEKL, per germline. Trimming cost V 2 bases and J 0 bases, with 5 bases left between them. The CDR3: CASSQPSSGNTIYF. DNA for the CDR3: TGCGCCAGCAGCCAACCCAGCTCTGGAAACACCATATATTTT.

This clone was seen a few times. The chain is built from TRBV3-1 (or the pseudogene TRBV3-2) and TRBJ2-1; D may be TRBD2 (5 bases). Germline V gene data show CDR1 as LGHDT and CDR2 as YNNKEL (reference sequence). Deletions cut 1 base from V and 11 bases from J, with 9 bases between. The CDR3 extends over 12 amino acids. The CDR3 loop reads CASSQVSVKQFF. The CDR3 nucleotides are TGTGCCAGCAGCCAAGTTAGCGTCAAGCAGTTCTTC.

The genes are TRBV5-1 and TRBJ1-2, with 9 nucleotides matching TRBD1. Germline trimming cut 1 base from V and 2 bases from J; bases unmatched to any gene: 3. Looked up from germline, CDR1 is SGHRS and CDR2 is YFSETQ. CDR3 size: 15 residues. For the CDR3, the DNA is TGCGCCAGCAGCTTGTTGGGGACAGGGAACTATGGCTACACCTTC. This translates into CASSLLGTGNYGYTF.

CDR3 in amino acids: CASSRFNFREGNYGYTF. As DNA, the CDR3 is TGTGCCAGCAGCCGATTCAATTTCAGGGAGGGTAACTATGGCTACACCTTC. The V call is TRBV5-5, the J call TRBJ1-2; tentatively, D is TRBD1 (5 bases). The germline CDR1 and CDR2 sequences are SGHKS and YYEKEE (reference sequence). V lost 4 bases to trimming and J lost 1 base, with 20 bases between them. The CDR3 totals 17 residues.

The V gene is TRBV6-5, the J gene TRBJ2-5; TRBD2 aligns across 8 bases. There are 14 residues in the CDR3. CDR1 MNHEY and CDR2 SVGAGI come from the germline V gene. With V trimmed by 6 bases and J by 5 bases, 8 bases remained unmatched. CDR3 DNA: TGTGCCAGCAGCCGTAGCGGGGTCAGGGAGACCCAGTACTTC. It specifies CASSRSGVRETQYF.

J is TRBJ1-4 and V is TRBV5-1, with 8 bases aligning to TRBD1. With 1 base clipped from V and 8 bases from J, the junction kept 7 bases outside the gene matches. Germline V gene data show CDR1 as SGHRS and CDR2 as YFSETQ. CDR3 size: 15 residues. CDR3 sequence reads: CASSLIPGGQEKLFF. DNA for the CDR3: TGCGCCAGCAGCTTGATTCCAGGGGGCCAAGAAAAACTGTTTTTT.

The chain uses TRBV24-1 and TRBJ2-1, with TRBD2 identical over 13 bases. V lost 4 bases, J lost 1 base, and 6 bases stayed unmatched. From germline, CDR1 is KGHDR and CDR2 SFDVKD. The CDR3 runs 18 residues. The CDR3 DNA follows: TGTGCCACCAGTGAGACTAGCGGGAGGTTTGGTTCCTACAATGAGCAGTTCTTC. It encodes CATSETSGRFGSYNEQFF.

The chain carries TRBV24-1 and TRBJ2-3, with 9 bases that match TRBD2. CDR3 size: 16 residues. The V and J ends lost 4 bases and 6 bases, in that order; junction bases with no gene match: 10. Germline V CDR1 and CDR2: KGHDR, SFDVKD. The CDR3 DNA follows: TGTGCCACCAGTGACACGGGACTAGCAGACCCCGATACGCAGTATTTT. Protein product: CATSDTGLADPDTQYF.

The table lists this clone with a few counts. This rearrangement joins TRBV3-1 (or the pseudogene TRBV3-2) to TRBJ2-7; 7 positions agree with TRBD2. With 5 bases clipped from V and 0 bases from J, the junction kept 13 bases outside the gene matches. CDR1 and CDR2 from the germline V gene are LGHDT and YNNKEL (reference sequence). The CDR3 consists of 17 residues. This chain's CDR3 is CASSSRGVSGFSYEQYF. The CDR3 DNA reads as TGTGCCAGCAGCAGTCGGGGGGTTAGCGGGTTCTCCTACGAGCAGTACTTC.

This clone showed up just a few times. The chain couples TRBV30 to TRBJ2-7; 8 bases map to TRBD1. CDR1 and CDR2 (germline): GTSNPN, SVGIG (reference sequence). This CDR3 has 14 residues. V lost 0 bases to trimming and J lost 2 bases; unmatched junction nucleotides: 3. For the CDR3, the DNA is TGTGCCTGGAGTGTGGGGACAGGCCCCTACGAGCAGTACTTC. Its translation is CAWSVGTGPYEQYF.